A selection of T cell receptor beta chains follows, all from one sample in a study of cytomegalovirus exposure and HLA in healthy donors. Assay used: immunoSEQ multiplex PCR; TCRdb lists only in-frame clones, some missing. Of about 150,000 clones in the sample, more than 60% were seen once. Sequenced input: PBMCs. These receptors all come from a woman in her thirties or forties in good health and CMV-seropositive. The CDR3 runs from the conserved cysteine through the conserved F or W. The D gene is left open where the match is weak. Some rows have no size entry. The others give once, few or many, or a class for an expanded clone.

>TRBJ1-2|-|TRBV30|-
TGTGCCTGGACCGAGAACTATGGCTACACCTTC
CAWTENYGYTF
>TRBJ1-2|-|TRBV7-9|-
TGTTCCAGCACCCAGCTTGTCACAGAGGCGGGTGGCTACACCTTC
CSSTQLVTEAGGYTF
>TRBJ1-2|-|TRBV14|-
TGTGCCAGCAGCCAAGATGTCTGGCCAGGGAAAGGCTACACCTTC
CASSQDVWPGKGYTF
>TRBJ2-7|-|TRBV2|few
TGTGCCAGCAGCGTCCTGGGGCCAGCCTACGAGCAGTACTTC
CASSVLGPAYEQYF
>TRBJ1-2|-|TRBV5-1|few
TGCGCCAGCAGCCCTTTGCCGGGAAGTAGAGGCTACACCTTC
CASSPLPGSRGYTF
>TRBJ2-5|TRBD2|TRBV4-3|-
TGCGCCAGCAGCCAAGTTCAAGCGGGGGAAGAGACCCAGTACTTC
CASSQVQAGEETQYF
>TRBJ2-5|TRBD1|TRBV19|-
TGTGCCAGTAGTACGACAGGGCTAGAGACCCAGTACTTC
CASSTTGLETQYF
>TRBJ2-5|-|TRBV6-4|once
TGTGCCAGCAGTGTATCCAGGGGAGAGACCCAGTACTTC
CASSVSRGETQYF
>TRBJ2-1|TRBD1|TRBV25-1|once
TGTGCCAGCACCAGACAGGGTTCCTACAATGAGCAGTTCTTC
CASTRQGSYNEQFF
>TRBJ1-2|-|TRBV2|-
TGTGCCAGCAGTAACTTACAGGGTACCGGCTATGGCTACACCTTC
CASSNLQGTGYGYTF
>TRBJ2-3|-|TRBV15|few
TGTGCCACCAGCAGTTCCCGGGGAGGTGGGTCCACAGATACGCAGTATTTT
CATSSSRGGGSTDTQYF
>TRBJ1-6|-|TRBV4-3|-
TGCGCCAGCAGCCAAGAACTTTGGACAGATAATTCACCCCTCCACTTT
CASSQELWTDNSPLHF
>TRBJ1-3|-|TRBV7-9|-
TGTGCCAGCAGCTTAGTCTCAGGGGCCTCTGGAAACACCATATATTTT
CASSLVSGASGNTIYF
>TRBJ2-7|TRBD1|TRBV27|-
TGTGCCAGCAGTGCCCGGGACAGAAACTACGAGCAGTACTTC
CASSARDRNYEQYF
>TRBJ1-5|TRBD1|TRBV27|once
TGTGCCAGCAGCCTGACAGGGGGAAGGTATAGCAATCAGCCCCAGCATTTT
CASSLTGGRYSNQPQHF